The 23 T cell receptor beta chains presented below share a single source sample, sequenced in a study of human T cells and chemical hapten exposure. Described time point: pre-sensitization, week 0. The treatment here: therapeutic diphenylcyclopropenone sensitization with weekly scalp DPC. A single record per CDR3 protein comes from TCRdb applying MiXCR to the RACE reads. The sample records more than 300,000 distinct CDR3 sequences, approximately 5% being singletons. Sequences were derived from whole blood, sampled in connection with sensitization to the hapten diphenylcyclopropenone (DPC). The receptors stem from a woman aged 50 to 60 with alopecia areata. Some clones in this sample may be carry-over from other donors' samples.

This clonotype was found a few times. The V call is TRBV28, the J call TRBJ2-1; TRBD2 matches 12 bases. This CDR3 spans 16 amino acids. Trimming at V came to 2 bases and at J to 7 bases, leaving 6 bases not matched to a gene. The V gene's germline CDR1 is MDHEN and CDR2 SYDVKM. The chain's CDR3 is CASSLRTSGKVNEQFF. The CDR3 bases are TGTGCCAGCAGTTTAAGGACTAGCGGGAAGGTGAATGAGCAGTTCTTC.

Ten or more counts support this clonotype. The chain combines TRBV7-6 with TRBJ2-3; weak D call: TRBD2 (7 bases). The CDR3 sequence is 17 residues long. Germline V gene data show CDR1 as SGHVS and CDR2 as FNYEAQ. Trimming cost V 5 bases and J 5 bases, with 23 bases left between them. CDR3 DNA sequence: TGTGCCAGCAGCCAGCATCCCGAGGGGGGGCGCGTAGATACGCAGTATTTT. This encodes CASSQHPEGGRVDTQYF.

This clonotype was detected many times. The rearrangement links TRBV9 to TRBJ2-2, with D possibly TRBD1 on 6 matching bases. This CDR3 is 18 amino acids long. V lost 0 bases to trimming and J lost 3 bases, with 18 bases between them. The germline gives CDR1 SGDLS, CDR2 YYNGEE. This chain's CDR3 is CASSVESSRGVDTGELFF. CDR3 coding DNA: TGTGCCAGCAGCGTAGAGTCGTCCAGGGGTGTTGACACCGGGGAGCTGTTTTTT.

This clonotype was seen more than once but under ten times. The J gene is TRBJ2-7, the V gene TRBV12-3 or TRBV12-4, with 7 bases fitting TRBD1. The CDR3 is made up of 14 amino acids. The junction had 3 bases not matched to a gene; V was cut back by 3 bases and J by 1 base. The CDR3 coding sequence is TGTGCCAGCAGTTTCGAACAGGGGTCCTACGAGCAGTACTTC. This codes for CASSFEQGSYEQYF.

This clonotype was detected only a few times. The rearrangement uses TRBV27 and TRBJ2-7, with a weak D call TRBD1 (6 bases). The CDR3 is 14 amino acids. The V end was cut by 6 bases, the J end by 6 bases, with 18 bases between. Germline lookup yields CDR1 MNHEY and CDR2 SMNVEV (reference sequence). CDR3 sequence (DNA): TGTGCCAGCAGGATACAGGGAGCAGCTGCCGAGCAGTACTTC. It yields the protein CASRIQGAAAEQYF.

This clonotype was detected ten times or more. The CDR3 protein is CASSPVRGEQYF. The CDR3 region has the DNA TGTGCCAGCAGCCCGGTGCGGGGCGAGCAGTACTTC. The chain carries TRBV7-2 and TRBJ2-7; possibly TRBD2 for D (6 bases). Trimming removed 5 bases at V and 6 bases at J, with 11 bases between. The germline CDR1 and CDR2 sequences are SGHTA and FQGNSA. CDR3 length: 12 amino acids. The full variable domain, with the rest looked up from reference TRBV7-2 and TRBJ2-7, is GAGVSQSPSNKVTEKGKDVELRCDPISGHTALYWYRQSLGQGLEFLIYFQGNSAPDKSGLPSDRFSAERTGGSVSTLTIQRTQQEDSAVYLCASSPVRGEQYFGPGTRLTVT.

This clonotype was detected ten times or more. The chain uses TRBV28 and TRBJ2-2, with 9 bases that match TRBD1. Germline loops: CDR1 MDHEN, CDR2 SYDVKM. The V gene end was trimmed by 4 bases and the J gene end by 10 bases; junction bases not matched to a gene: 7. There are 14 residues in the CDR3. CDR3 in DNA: TGTGCCAGCAGTTGGACAGGGGAGGGAGTGGAGCTGTTTTTT. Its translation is CASSWTGEGVELFF. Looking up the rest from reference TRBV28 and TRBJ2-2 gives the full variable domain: DVKVTQSSRYLVKRTGEKVFLECVQDMDHENMFWYRQDPGLGLRLIYFSYDVKMKEKGDIPEGYSVSREKKERFSLILESASTNQTSMYLCASSWTGEGVELFFGEGSRLTVL.

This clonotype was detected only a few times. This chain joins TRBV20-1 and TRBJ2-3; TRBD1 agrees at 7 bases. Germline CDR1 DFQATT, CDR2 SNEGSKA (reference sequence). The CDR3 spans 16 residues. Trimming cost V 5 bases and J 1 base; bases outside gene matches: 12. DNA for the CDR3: TGCAGTGCTGAGGGGGCTGCGGCCTTCGGCACAGATACGCAGTATTTT. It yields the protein CSAEGAAAFGTDTQYF.

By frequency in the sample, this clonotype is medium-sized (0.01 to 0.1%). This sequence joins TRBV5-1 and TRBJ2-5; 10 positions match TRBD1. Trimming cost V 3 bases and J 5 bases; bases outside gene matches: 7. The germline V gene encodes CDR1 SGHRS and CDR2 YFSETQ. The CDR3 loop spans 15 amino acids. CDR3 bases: TGCGCCAGCAGCTCCGGGACAGGGGACTTGGAGACCCAGTACTTC. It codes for CASSSGTGDLETQYF. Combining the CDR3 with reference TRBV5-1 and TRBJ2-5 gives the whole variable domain KAGVTQTPRYLIKTRGQQVTLSCSPISGHRSVSWYQQTPGQGLQFLFEYFSETQRNKGNFPGRFSGRQFSNSRSEMNVSTLELGDSALYLCASSSGTGDLETQYFGPGTRLLVL.

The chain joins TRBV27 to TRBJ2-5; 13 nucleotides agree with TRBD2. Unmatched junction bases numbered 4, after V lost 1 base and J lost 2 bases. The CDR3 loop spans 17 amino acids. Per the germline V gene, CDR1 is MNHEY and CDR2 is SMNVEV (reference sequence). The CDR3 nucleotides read TGTGCCAGCAGTTTATGGGGGACTAGCGGGACACAAGAGACCCAGTACTTC. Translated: CASSLWGTSGTQETQYF.

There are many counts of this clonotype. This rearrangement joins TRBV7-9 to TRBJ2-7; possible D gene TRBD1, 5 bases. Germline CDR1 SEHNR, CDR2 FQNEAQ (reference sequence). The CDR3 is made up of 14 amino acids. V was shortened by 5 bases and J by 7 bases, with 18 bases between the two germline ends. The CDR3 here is CASSPPAGPREQYF. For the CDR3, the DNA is TGTGCCAGCAGCCCCCCAGCAGGGCCTAGGGAGCAGTACTTC.

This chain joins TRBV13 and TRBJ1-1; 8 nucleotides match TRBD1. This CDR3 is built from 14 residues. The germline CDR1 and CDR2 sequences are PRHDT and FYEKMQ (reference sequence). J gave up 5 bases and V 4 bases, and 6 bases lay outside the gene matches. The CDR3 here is CASSWGRQGTEAFF. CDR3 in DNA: TGTGCCAGCAGCTGGGGGAGACAGGGGACTGAAGCTTTCTTT.

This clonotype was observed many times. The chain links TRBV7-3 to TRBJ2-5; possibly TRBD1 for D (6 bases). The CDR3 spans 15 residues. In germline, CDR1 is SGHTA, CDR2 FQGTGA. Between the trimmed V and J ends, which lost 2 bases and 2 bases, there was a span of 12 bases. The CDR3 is CASSLSPTGQETQYF. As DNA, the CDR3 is TGTGCCAGCAGCTTATCACCGACAGGTCAAGAGACCCAGTACTTC.

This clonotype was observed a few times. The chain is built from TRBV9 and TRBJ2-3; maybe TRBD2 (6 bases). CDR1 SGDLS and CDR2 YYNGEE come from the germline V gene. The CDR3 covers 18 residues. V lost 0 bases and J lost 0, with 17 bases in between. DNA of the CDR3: TGTGCCAGCAGCGTAGACGGGAGCAGAAGAACCAGCACAGATACGCAGTATTTT. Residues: CASSVDGSRRTSTDTQYF. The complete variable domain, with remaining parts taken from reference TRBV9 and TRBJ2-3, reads DSGVTQTPKHLITATGQRVTLRCSPRSGDLSVYWYQQSLDQGLQFLIQYYNGEERAKGNILERFSAQQFPDLHSELNLSSLELGDSALYFCASSVDGSRRTSTDTQYFGPGTRLTVL.

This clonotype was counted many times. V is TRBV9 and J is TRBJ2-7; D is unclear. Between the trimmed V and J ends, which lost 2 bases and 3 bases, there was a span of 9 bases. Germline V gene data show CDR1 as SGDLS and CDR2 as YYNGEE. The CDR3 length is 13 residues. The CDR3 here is CASSVGLSYEQYF. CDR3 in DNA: TGTGCCAGCAGCGTTGGGCTTAGCTACGAGCAGTACTTC.

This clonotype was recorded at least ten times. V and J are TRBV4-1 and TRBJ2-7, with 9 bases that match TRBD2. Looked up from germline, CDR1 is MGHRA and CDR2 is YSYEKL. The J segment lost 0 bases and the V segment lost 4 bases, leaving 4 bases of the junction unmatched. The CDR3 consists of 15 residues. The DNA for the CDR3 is TGCGCCAGCAGCCCAGCGGGGGGAGCCTCCTACGAGCAGTACTTC. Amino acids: CASSPAGGASYEQYF.

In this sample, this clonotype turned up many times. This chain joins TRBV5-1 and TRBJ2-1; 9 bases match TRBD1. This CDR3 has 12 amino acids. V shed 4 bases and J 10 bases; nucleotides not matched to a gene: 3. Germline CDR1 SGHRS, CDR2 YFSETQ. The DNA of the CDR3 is TGCGCCAGCAGCATGGACAGGGGAGAGCAGTTCTTC. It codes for CASSMDRGEQFF.

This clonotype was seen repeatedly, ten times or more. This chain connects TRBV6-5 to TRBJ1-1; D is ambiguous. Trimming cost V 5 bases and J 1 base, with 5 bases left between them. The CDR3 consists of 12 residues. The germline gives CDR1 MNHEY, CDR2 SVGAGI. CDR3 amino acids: CASSQANTEAFF. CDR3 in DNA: TGTGCCAGCAGTCAAGCGAACACTGAAGCTTTCTTT.

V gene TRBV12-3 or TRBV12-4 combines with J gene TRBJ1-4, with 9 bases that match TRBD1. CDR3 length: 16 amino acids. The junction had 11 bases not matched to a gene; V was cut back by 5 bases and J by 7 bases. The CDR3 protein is CASSPYTGGEVEKLFF. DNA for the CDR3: TGTGCCAGCAGTCCCTACACAGGGGGCGAGGTTGAAAAACTGTTTTTT.

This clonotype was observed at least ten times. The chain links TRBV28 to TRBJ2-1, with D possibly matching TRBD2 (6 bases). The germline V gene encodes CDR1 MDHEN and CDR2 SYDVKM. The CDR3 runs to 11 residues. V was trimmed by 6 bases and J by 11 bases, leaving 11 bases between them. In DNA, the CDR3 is TGTGCCAGCAGCTCCAGCGGGCAGCAGTTCTTC. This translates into CASSSSGQQFF.

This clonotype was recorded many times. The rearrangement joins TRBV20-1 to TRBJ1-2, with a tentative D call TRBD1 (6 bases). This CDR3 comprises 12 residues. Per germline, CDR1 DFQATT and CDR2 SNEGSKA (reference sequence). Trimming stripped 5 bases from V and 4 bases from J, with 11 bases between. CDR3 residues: CSAFTGSYGYTF. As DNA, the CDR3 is TGCAGTGCTTTTACAGGGTCCTATGGCTACACCTTC.

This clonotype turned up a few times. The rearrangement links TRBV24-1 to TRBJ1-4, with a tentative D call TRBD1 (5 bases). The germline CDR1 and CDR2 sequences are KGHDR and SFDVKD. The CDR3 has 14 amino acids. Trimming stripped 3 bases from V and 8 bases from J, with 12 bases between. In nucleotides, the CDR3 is TGTGCCACCAGTGATAAGAGGGGAGGAGAAAAACTGTTTTTT. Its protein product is CATSDKRGGEKLFF.

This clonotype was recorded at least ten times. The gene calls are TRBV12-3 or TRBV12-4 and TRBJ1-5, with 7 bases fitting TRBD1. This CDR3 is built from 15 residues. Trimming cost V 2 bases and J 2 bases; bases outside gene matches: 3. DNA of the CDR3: TGTGCCAGCAGTTTAAACAGGGGAGGCAATCAGCCCCAGCATTTT. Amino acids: CASSLNRGGNQPQHF.